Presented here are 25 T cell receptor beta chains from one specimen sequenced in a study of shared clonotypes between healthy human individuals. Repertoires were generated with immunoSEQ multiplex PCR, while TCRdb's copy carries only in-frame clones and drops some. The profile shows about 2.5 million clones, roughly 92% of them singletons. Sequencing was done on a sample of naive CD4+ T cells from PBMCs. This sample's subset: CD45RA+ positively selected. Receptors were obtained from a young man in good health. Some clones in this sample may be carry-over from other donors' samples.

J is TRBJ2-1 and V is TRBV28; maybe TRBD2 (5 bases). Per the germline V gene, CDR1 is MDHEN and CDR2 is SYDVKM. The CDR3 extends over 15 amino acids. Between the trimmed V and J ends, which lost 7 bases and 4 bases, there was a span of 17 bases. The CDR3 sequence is CASKTPQRLYNEQFF. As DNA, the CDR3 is TGTGCCAGCAAAACACCCCAGCGGCTGTACAATGAGCAGTTCTTC.

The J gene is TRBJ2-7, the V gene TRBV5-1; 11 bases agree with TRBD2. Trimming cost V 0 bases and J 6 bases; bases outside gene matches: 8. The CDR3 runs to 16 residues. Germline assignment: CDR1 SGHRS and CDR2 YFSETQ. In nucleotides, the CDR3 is TGCGCCAGCAGCTTGGCCGTTGGGACTAGCGGTCTCGAGCAGTACTTC. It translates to CASSLAVGTSGLEQYF.

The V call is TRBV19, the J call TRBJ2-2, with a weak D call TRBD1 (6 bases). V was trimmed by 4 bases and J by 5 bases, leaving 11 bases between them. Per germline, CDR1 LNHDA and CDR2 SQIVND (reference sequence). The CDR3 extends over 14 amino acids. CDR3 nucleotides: TGTGCCAGTAGTAAGAACAGGGTGACCGGGGAGCTGTTTTTT. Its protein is CASSKNRVTGELFF.

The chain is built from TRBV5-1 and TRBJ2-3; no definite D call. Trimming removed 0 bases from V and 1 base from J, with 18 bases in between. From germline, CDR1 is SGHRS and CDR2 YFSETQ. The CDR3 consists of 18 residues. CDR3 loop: CASSLGALSFRGTDTQYF. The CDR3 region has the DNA TGCGCCAGCAGCTTGGGGGCCCTCAGCTTCAGAGGCACAGATACGCAGTATTTT.

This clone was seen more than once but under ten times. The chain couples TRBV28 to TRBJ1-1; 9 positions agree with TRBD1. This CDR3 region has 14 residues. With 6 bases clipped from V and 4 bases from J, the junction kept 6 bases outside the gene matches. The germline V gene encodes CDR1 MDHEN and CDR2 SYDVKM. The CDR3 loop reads CASRTGGSSTEAFF. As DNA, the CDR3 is TGTGCCAGCAGGACAGGGGGTAGTAGCACTGAAGCTTTCTTT.

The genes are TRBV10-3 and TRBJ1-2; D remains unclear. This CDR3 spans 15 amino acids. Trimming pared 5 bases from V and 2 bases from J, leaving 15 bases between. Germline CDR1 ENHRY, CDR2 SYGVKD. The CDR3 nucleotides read TGTGCCATCAGTAAAGAGACCGGACGGAACTATGGCTACACCTTC. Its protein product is CAISKETGRNYGYTF.

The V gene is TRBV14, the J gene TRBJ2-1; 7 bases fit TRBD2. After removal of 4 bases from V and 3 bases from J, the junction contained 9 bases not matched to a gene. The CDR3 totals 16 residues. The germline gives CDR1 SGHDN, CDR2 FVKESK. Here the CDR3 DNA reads TGTGCCAGCAGCCCACTGGAGGGAGGGCGCTACAATGAGCAGTTCTTC. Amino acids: CASSPLEGGRYNEQFF.

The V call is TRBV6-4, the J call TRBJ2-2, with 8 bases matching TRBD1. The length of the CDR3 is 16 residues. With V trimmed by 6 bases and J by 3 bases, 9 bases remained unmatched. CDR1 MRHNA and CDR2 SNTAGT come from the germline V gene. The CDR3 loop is CASSDVVTGDTGELFF. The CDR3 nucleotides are TGTGCCAGCAGCGACGTAGTGACAGGGGACACCGGGGAGCTGTTTTTT.

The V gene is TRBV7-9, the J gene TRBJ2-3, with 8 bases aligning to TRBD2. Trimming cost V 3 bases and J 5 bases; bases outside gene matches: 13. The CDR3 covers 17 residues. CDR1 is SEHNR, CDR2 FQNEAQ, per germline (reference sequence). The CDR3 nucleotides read TGTGCCAGCAGCTTTTGGGCGGGAGGTGGAGTGGGAGATACGCAGTATTTT. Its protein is CASSFWAGGGVGDTQYF.

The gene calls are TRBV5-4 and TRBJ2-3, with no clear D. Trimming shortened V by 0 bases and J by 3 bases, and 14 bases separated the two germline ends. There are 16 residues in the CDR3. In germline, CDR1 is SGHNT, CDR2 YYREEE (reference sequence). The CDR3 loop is CASSLGQPISTDTQYF. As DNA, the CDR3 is TGTGCCAGCAGCTTGGGCCAGCCAATATCGACAGATACGCAGTATTTT.

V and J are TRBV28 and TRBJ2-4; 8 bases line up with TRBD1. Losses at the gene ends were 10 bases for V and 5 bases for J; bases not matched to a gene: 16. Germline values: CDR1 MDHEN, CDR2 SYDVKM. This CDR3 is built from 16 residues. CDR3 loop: CATRVLLGTGENIQYF. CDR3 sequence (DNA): TGTGCCACCAGGGTCCTCCTCGGGACAGGCGAAAACATTCAGTACTTC.

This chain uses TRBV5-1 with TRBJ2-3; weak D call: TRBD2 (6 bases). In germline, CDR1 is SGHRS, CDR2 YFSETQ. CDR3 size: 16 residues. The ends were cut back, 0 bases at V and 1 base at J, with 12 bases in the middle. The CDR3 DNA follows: TGCGCCAGCAGCTTGGGAGTGGGAGGAGGCACAGATACGCAGTATTTT. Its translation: CASSLGVGGGTDTQYF.

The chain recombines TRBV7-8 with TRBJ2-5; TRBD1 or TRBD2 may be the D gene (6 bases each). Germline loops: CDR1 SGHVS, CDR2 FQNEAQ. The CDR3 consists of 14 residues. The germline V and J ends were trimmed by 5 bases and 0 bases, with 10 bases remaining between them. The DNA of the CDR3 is TGTGCCAGCAGCCGAGGGGGGAACCAAGAGACCCAGTACTTC. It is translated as CASSRGGNQETQYF.

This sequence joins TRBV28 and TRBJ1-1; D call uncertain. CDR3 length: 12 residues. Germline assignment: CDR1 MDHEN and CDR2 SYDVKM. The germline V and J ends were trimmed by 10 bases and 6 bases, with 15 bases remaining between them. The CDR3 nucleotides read TGTGCCATACTCACCAACACCGCTGAAGCTTTCTTT. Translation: CAILTNTAEAFF.

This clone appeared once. The CDR3 protein is CSAGGRELFF. The CDR3, as DNA: TGCAGTGCTGGGGGCAGGGAGCTGTTTTTT. The rearrangement joins TRBV20-1 to TRBJ2-2, with TRBD1 as a possible D gene (6 bases). V was clipped by 5 bases and J by 9 bases, with 7 bases between them. This CDR3 is 10 amino acids long. CDR1 and CDR2 from the germline V gene are DFQATT and SNEGSKA (reference sequence).

The CDR3 DNA reads TGTGCCACCTCGGAGGGCGGTAACTACAATGAGCAGTTCTTC. Protein: CATSEGGNYNEQFF. The gene calls are TRBV6-1 and TRBJ2-1; possible D gene TRBD2, 6 bases. The CDR3 spans 14 residues. V lost 10 bases and J 3 bases, leaving 16 bases between the germline ends. The germline CDR1 and CDR2 sequences are MNHNS and SASEGT.

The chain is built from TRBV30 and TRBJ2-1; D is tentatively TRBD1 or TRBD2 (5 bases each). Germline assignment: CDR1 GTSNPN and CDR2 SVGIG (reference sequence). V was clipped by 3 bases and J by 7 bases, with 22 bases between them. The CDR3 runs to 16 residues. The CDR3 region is CAWSYIRGQGGNEQFF. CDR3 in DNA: TGTGCCTGGAGCTATATTCGCGGGCAGGGTGGGAATGAGCAGTTCTTC.

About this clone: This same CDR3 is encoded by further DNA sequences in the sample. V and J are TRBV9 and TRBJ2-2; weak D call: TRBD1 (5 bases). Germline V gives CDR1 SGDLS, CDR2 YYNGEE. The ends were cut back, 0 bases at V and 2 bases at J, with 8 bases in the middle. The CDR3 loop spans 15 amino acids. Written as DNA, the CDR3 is TGTGCCAGCAGCGTAGGCAGGGTAAACACCGGGGAGCTGTTTTTT. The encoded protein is CASSVGRVNTGELFF.

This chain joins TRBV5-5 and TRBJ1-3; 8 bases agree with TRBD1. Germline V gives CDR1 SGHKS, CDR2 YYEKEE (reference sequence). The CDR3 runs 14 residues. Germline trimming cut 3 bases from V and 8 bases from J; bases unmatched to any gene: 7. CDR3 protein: CASSYTGGFDTIYF. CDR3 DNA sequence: TGTGCCAGCAGCTATACAGGGGGATTTGACACCATATATTTT.

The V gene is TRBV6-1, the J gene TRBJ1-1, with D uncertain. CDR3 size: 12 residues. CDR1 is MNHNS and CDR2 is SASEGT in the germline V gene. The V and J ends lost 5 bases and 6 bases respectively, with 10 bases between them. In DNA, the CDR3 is TGTGCCAGCAGTTTACGACCAGCTGAAGCTTTCTTT. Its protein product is CASSLRPAEAFF.

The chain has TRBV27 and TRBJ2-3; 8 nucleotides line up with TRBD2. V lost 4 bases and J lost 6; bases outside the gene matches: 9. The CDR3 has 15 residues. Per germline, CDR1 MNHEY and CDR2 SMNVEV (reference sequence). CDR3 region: CASSSSAAGEDTQYF. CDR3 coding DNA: TGTGCCAGCAGTTCCTCGGCAGCGGGGGAGGATACGCAGTATTTT.

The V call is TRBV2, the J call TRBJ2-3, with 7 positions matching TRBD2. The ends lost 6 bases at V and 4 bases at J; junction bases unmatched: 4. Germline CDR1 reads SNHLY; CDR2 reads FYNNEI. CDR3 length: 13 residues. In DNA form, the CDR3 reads TGTGCCAGCAGCGTCCTAGCGGCAGATACGCAGTATTTT. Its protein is CASSVLAADTQYF.

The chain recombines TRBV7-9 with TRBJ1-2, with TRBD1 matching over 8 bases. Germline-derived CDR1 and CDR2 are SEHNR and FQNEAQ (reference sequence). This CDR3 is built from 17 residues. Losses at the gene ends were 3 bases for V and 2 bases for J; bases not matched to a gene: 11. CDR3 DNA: TGTGCCAGCAGCTTTACCAGGGGGCGGATTAACAACTATGGCTACACCTTC. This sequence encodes CASSFTRGRINNYGYTF.

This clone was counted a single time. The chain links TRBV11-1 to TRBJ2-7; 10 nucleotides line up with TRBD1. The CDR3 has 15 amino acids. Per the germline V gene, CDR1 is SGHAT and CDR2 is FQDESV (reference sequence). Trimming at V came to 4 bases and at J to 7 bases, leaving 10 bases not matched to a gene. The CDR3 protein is CASSSPDRGPREQYF. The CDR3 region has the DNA TGTGCCAGCAGCTCACCCGACAGGGGGCCTCGGGAGCAGTACTTC.

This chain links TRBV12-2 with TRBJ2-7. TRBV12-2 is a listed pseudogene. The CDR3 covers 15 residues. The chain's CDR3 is CASRPYPGTPYEQYF. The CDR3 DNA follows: TGTGCAAGTCGCCCCTACCCTGGGACCCCCTACGAGCAGTACTTC.